Shown below are 5 T cell receptor beta chains from a single sample sequenced in a study of cytomegalovirus exposure and HLA in healthy donors. Here immunoSEQ multiplex PCR was the method, and the copy in TCRdb shows in-frame clones only, minus some. The sample includes 280,000 or so clones, roughly 90% seen only once; the top ten take about 0.99%. Material: PBMCs. The origin of the receptors is a woman in her late teens or twenties in good health and CMV-seronegative.

The chain joins TRBV7-3 to TRBJ2-7; TRBD2 agrees at 9 bases. This CDR3 spans 15 amino acids. V lost 5 bases to trimming and J lost 5 bases; unmatched junction nucleotides: 10. Germline lookup yields CDR1 SGHTA and CDR2 FQGTGA. The CDR3 protein is CASSLLAGAGNEQYF. CDR3 nucleotide sequence: TGTGCCAGCAGCCTCTTAGCGGGAGCTGGAAACGAGCAGTACTTC.

CDR3 DNA sequence: TGTGCCAGCAGCGTAGACCTAGCGGGGTGGCGATACTTC. Translating it yields CASSVDLAGWRYF. This chain joins TRBV9 and TRBJ2-7; the match to TRBD2 covers 9 bases. The V gene's germline CDR1 is SGDLS and CDR2 YYNGEE. The V gene end was trimmed by 0 bases and the J gene end by 13 bases; junction bases not matched to a gene: 8. This CDR3 is built from 13 residues.

The genes are TRBV28 and TRBJ2-3, with D hard to call. Trimming took 8 bases from V and 6 from J, leaving 15 bases between them. CDR1 and CDR2 from the germline V gene are MDHEN and SYDVKM. The CDR3 sequence is 13 residues long. This CDR3 is CASGLAKVDTQYF. The CDR3 nucleotides are TGTGCCAGCGGCTTAGCAAAGGTTGATACGCAGTATTTT.

This sequence joins TRBV9 and TRBJ2-3, with 10 bases aligning to TRBD1. This CDR3 is built from 18 residues. Per the germline V gene, CDR1 is SGDLS and CDR2 is YYNGEE. The V and J ends lost 3 bases and 1 base, in that order; junction bases with no gene match: 11. The CDR3: CASSGGQGIVRGTDTQYF. CDR3 nucleotides: TGTGCCAGCAGCGGGGGACAGGGGATCGTCCGGGGCACAGATACGCAGTATTTT. Using reference TRBV9 and TRBJ2-3 for the parts outside the CDR3, the full variable domain is DSGVTQTPKHLITATGQRVTLRCSPRSGDLSVYWYQQSLDQGLQFLIQYYNGEERAKGNILERFSAQQFPDLHSELNLSSLELGDSALYFCASSGGQGIVRGTDTQYFGPGTRLTVL.

The chain carries TRBV10-1 and TRBJ2-2, with 7 positions matching TRBD1. The junction had 4 bases not matched to a gene; V was cut back by 0 bases and J by 6 bases. The CDR3 runs 15 residues. The germline V gene encodes CDR1 WNHNN and CDR2 SYGVQD (reference sequence). The CDR3 bases are TGCGCCAGCAGTGAGTCAGGGGGCAAGGCCGGGGAGCTGTTTTTT. It is translated as CASSESGGKAGELFF.